The entry below gives a single T cell receptor (beta chain) sequence along with its context. Germline CDR1 reads SQVTM; CDR2 reads ANQGSEA. The V end lost 7 bases, the J end lost 7 bases, and 11 bases lay between the germline ends. This CDR3 comprises 11 residues. The data were obtained in a study of blood T cell repertoires in COVID-19. About the study: Acute and convalescent COVID-19 samples came from the United States, Italy and Spain. PBMCs, B-cell-depleted T cells, or T cells provided the cDNA or gDNA that made up the material.

In the authors' workflow: Amplification from reference gene primers served as the basis for estimated nucleated cell counts. TCRdb keeps only in-frame clones here, not all; method: immunoSEQ multiplex PCR. V and J calls and clone size are copied from that table; D and trimming were computed from the DNA. The sample shows about 240,000 clones, roughly 80% of them seen only once. The chain recombines TRBV29-1 with TRBJ2-1; tentative D call: TRBD2 (5 bases). This TCR was sampled from a woman aged 18-29 years with acute or convalescent COVID-19. The specimen sequenced was peripheral blood. CDR3 sequence (DNA): TGCAGCGGGGGATGGACTAATGAGCAGTTCTTC. Protein product: CSGGWTNEQFF.